A single sample gave rise to the 20 T cell receptor beta chains below, sequenced in a study of blood T cell repertoires in COVID-19. The assay was immunoSEQ multiplex PCR, and TCRdb's table has in-frame clones only and misses some. The data contain about 74,000 clones, just under 85% of them singletons. Input material: peripheral blood. All receptors derive from a man between 70 and 80 years old with acute or convalescent COVID-19.

V usage is TRBV9 and J usage is TRBJ1-3, with TRBD1 identical over 8 bases. V shed 1 base and J 3 bases; nucleotides not matched to a gene: 6. This CDR3 has 16 residues. Germline CDR1 is SGDLS and CDR2 is YYNGEE. DNA of the CDR3: TGTGCCAGCAGCGTACAGGACAGGGCGAGTGGAAACACCATATATTTT. Its protein product is CASSVQDRASGNTIYF.

The chain combines TRBV5-4 with TRBJ2-7; D gene ambiguous. In germline, CDR1 is SGHNT, CDR2 YYREEE (reference sequence). Trimming left V 3 bases short and J 2 bases short, with 3 bases between. The CDR3 covers 11 residues. CDR3 bases: TGTGCCAGCAGCTCTCCCTACGAGCAGTACTTC. Translated, it gives CASSSPYEQYF.

V usage is TRBV4-3 and J usage is TRBJ1-2, with D maybe TRBD1 (6 bases). Trimming cost V 4 bases and J 2 bases, with 8 bases left between them. CDR1 and CDR2 from the germline V gene are LGHNA and YSLEER. The CDR3 spans 13 residues. The CDR3 reads CASSPQGNYGYTF. The CDR3 region has the DNA TGCGCCAGCAGCCCCCAGGGGAACTATGGCTACACCTTC.

This clone came up a few times. This rearrangement joins TRBV6-2 or TRBV6-3 to TRBJ1-5; a weak D match, TRBD1 (5 bases). The CDR3 runs 15 residues. The germline V and J ends were trimmed by 6 bases and 7 bases, with 19 bases remaining between them. CDR1 is MNHEY, CDR2 SVGEGT, per germline. DNA for the CDR3: TGTGCCAGCAGCAATGGCGGGGGATTAGGACAGCCCCAGCATTTT. Amino acids: CASSNGGGLGQPQHF.

This rearrangement joins TRBV19 to TRBJ2-1, with TRBD2 matching over 10 bases. V was pared by 6 bases and J by 0 bases, with 14 bases of the junction left unmatched. The CDR3 is 19 amino acids. Per germline, CDR1 LNHDA and CDR2 SQIVND (reference sequence). CDR3 DNA: TGTGCCAGTAGGAAGACTATAGCGGGGGGAAGGAGCTCCTACAATGAGCAGTTCTTC. As protein: CASRKTIAGGRSSYNEQFF.

The CDR3 is CASSRGQPNEKLFF. The CDR3 DNA reads TGTGCCAGCTCACGGGGACAGCCTAATGAAAAACTGTTTTTT. The chain employs TRBV18 and TRBJ1-4; 7 bases align to TRBD1. This CDR3 comprises 14 residues. V lost 4 bases, J lost 3 bases, and 2 bases stayed unmatched. The germline CDR1 and CDR2 sequences are KGHSH and LQKENI.

CDR3 sequence reads: CASSPTSGIYNEQFF. CDR3 DNA sequence: TGCGCCAGCAGCCCGACTAGCGGAATTTACAATGAGCAGTTCTTC. The chain employs TRBV5-1 and TRBJ2-1, with 9 bases lining up with TRBD2. Germline CDR1 is SGHRS and CDR2 is YFSETQ. CDR3 length: 15 amino acids. Trimming removed 4 bases from V and 4 bases from J; junction bases left unmatched: 6.

This sequence joins TRBV4-3 and TRBJ1-2; D unresolved. Trimming cost V 0 bases and J 4 bases, with 12 bases left between them. CDR3 size: 15 residues. The germline V gene encodes CDR1 LGHNA and CDR2 YSLEER. The CDR3 loop is CASSQEEEPLYGYTF. In DNA form, the CDR3 reads TGCGCCAGCAGCCAAGAAGAGGAACCTCTCTATGGCTACACCTTC.

This sequence joins TRBV18 and TRBJ2-7, with D perhaps TRBD1 (5 bases). V dropped 1 base and J dropped 6 bases, with 10 bases sitting between them. The CDR3 is 13 amino acids. Germline CDR1 is KGHSH and CDR2 is LQKENI. The CDR3 spells CASSPQGAIEQYF. CDR3 nucleotide sequence: TGTGCCAGCTCACCACAAGGGGCTATCGAGCAGTACTTC.

J is TRBJ2-1 and V is TRBV3-1 (or the pseudogene TRBV3-2); perhaps TRBD2 as D (5 bases). Trimming removed 4 bases from V and 7 bases from J, with 14 bases in between. The CDR3 runs to 14 residues. Looked up from germline, CDR1 is LGHDT and CDR2 is YNNKEL (reference sequence). The CDR3 DNA is TGTGCCAGCAGCCCCCAACAGCGGTTGAATGAGCAGTTCTTC. The encoded protein is CASSPQQRLNEQFF.

V usage is TRBV24-1 and J usage is TRBJ1-1; D uncertain. This CDR3 has 11 amino acids. V shed 9 bases and J shed 4 bases, with 8 bases lying between them. Per the germline V gene, CDR1 is KGHDR and CDR2 is SFDVKD. In DNA form, the CDR3 reads TGTGCCACCGCGTGTTTCACTGAAGCTTTCTTT. As protein: CATACFTEAFF.

The chain uses TRBV5-1 and TRBJ1-1; D is possibly TRBD1 (6 bases). The CDR3 has 15 amino acids. V was shortened by 0 bases and J by 10 bases, with 19 bases between the two germline ends. CDR1 SGHRS and CDR2 YFSETQ come from the germline V gene. The CDR3 reads CASSLAFGTQGRAFF. In nucleotides, the CDR3 is TGCGCCAGCAGCTTGGCCTTTGGGACACAGGGAAGAGCTTTCTTT.

V usage is TRBV5-4 and J usage is TRBJ1-1; TRBD1 matches 8 bases. This CDR3 spans 15 amino acids. V lost 0 bases and J lost 5; bases outside the gene matches: 6. Germline CDR1 SGHNT, CDR2 YYREEE (reference sequence). CDR3 protein: CASSLARTGRTEAFF. The CDR3, as DNA: TGTGCCAGCAGCTTGGCCAGGACAGGGAGGACTGAAGCTTTCTTT.

The chain links TRBV5-4 to TRBJ2-1, with 10 bases identical to TRBD1. The V gene's germline CDR1 is SGHNT and CDR2 YYREEE (reference sequence). The CDR3 extends over 14 amino acids. V shed 4 bases and J 6 bases; nucleotides not matched to a gene: 4. DNA for the CDR3: TGTGCCAGCAGCGGACGGACAGGGGGCAATGAGCAGTTCTTC. It codes for CASSGRTGGNEQFF.

This rearrangement joins TRBV7-2 to TRBJ1-1, with 7 positions matching TRBD1. J was trimmed by 0 bases and V by 4 bases; bases with no gene match: 8. This CDR3 contains 16 residues. The germline V gene encodes CDR1 SGHTA and CDR2 FQGNSA. Here the CDR3 reads CASSSGPTGMNTEAFF. The CDR3 DNA reads as TGTGCCAGCAGCTCAGGCCCGACAGGGATGAACACTGAAGCTTTCTTT.

This clone showed up just a few times. The gene calls are TRBV7-3 and TRBJ1-3, with D possibly TRBD1 on 5 matching bases. V gave up 3 bases and J gave up 1 base, with 10 bases separating them. The CDR3 runs 15 residues. The V gene's germline CDR1 is SGHTA and CDR2 FQGTGA. The CDR3, as DNA: TGTGCCAGCAGCTTTACAGGAGCTTCTGGAAACACCATATATTTT. It translates to CASSFTGASGNTIYF.

The rearrangement links TRBV18 to TRBJ2-1; TRBD1 matches at 11 bases. The CDR3 runs 18 residues. In germline, CDR1 is KGHSH, CDR2 LQKENI. Trimming removed 6 bases from V and 10 bases from J; junction bases left unmatched: 20. DNA for the CDR3: TGTGCCAGCTCGCAAACCGGGACAGGGGGACAATCAAGCCAGGAGCAGTTCTTC. Residues: CASSQTGTGGQSSQEQFF.

A single count supports this clone. The chain combines TRBV6-6 with TRBJ1-3; TRBD1 might be the D (6 bases). This CDR3 comprises 16 residues. Trimming took off 6 bases at V and 4 bases at J, with 19 bases between the two ends. Germline V gene lookup returns CDR1 MNHNY and CDR2 SVGAGI (reference sequence). Here the CDR3 reads CASSFHLGAEGNTIYF. CDR3 DNA: TGTGCCAGCAGCTTTCATCTGGGGGCAGAGGGAAACACCATATATTTT.

The chain has TRBV24-1 and TRBJ2-7, with 8 bases identical to TRBD1. The V segment lost 3 bases and the J segment 2 bases; nucleotides outside the gene matches: 5. CDR3 length: 15 amino acids. The V gene's germline CDR1 is KGHDR and CDR2 SFDVKD. The CDR3 nucleotides read TGTGCCACCAGTGATCCGATACAGGGGGCCTACGAGCAGTACTTC. Protein: CATSDPIQGAYEQYF.

The V and J genes are TRBV6-5 and TRBJ2-1; D may be TRBD2 (5 bases). V shed 2 bases and J shed 0 bases, with 5 bases lying between them. The germline V gene encodes CDR1 MNHEY and CDR2 SVGAGI. The CDR3 totals 14 residues. The CDR3 bases are TGTGCCAGCAGTTACGCGGGCTCCTACAATGAGCAGTTCTTC. Translating gives CASSYAGSYNEQFF.